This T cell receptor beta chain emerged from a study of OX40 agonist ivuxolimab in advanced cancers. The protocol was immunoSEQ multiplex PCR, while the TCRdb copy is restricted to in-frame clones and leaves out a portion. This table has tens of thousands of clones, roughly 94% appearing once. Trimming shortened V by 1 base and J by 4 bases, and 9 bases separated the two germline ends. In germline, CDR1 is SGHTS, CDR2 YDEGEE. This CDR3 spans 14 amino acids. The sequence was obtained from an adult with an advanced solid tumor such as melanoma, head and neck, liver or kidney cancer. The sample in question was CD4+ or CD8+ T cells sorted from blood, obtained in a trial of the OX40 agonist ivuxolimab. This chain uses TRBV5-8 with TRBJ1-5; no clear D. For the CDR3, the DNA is TGTGCCAGCAGCTTGCGGTTAGCTAATCAGCCCCAGCATTTT. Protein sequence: CASSLRLANQPQHF.